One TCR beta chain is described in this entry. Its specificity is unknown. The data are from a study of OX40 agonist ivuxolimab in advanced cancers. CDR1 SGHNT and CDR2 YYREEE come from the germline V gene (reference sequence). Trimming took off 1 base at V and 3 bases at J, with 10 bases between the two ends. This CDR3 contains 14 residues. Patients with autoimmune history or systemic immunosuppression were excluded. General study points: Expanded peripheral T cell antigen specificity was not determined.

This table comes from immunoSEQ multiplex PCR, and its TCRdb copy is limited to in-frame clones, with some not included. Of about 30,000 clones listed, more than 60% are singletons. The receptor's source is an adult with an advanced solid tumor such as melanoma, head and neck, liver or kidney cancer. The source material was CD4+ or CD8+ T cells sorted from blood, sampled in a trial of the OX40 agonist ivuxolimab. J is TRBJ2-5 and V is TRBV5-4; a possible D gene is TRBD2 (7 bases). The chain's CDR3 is CASSLLGGEETQYF. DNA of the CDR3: TGTGCCAGCAGCTTGTTAGGGGGGGAAGAGACCCAGTACTTC. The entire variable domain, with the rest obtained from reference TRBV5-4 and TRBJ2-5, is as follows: ETGVTQSPTHLIKTRGQQVTLRCSSQSGHNTVSWYQQALGQGPQFIFQYYREEENGRGNFPPRFSGLQFPNYSSELNVNALELDDSALYLCASSLLGGEETQYFGPGTRLLVL.